This is a list of T cell receptor beta chains from one sample in a study of beta chain features in type 1 diabetes. Produced via immunoSEQ multiplex PCR; TCRdb's table is partial and in-frame only. The sample carries 300,000 to 450,000 clones, roughly a tenth recorded once. Specimen: central memory CD4+ T cells from blood. The receptor set was obtained from a young man with type 1 diabetes. Each CDR3 is given with its conserved first and last residue. Fields, in order: clone size, V gene, J gene, CDR3 length, D gene, CDR3 DNA, CDR3 protein. A D gene is named only where the DNA matches it firmly. Rows may omit the clone size; those that give it use once, few, many or a size class.

>few|TRBV7-9|TRBJ2-5|14|-
TGTGCCAGCAGCCCCGGGGGGCGGGAAGAGACCCAGTACTTC
CASSPGGREETQYF
>-|TRBV7-2|TRBJ2-7|13|-
TGTGCCAGCAGCTTAGCTGGGTTCTCCGAGCAGTACTTC
CASSLAGFSEQYF
>few|TRBV28|TRBJ2-5|14|TRBD1
TGTGCCAGCAGTACCCCGGGACAGGGAGAGACCCAGTACTTC
CASSTPGQGETQYF
>few|TRBV11-3|TRBJ2-1|14|-
TGTGCCAGCAGCTTAGATCCCATGGACAATGAGCAGTTCTTC
CASSLDPMDNEQFF
>many|TRBV6-4|TRBJ2-2|16|TRBD2
TGTGCCAGCAGTCCCAGGACTAGTGCGAACACCGGGGAGCTGTTTTTT
CASSPRTSANTGELFF
>-|TRBV7-2|TRBJ2-1|17|-
TGTGCCAGCAGCCCCCCGGGATTCGGAGACTCCTACAATGAGCAGTTCTTC
CASSPPGFGDSYNEQFF
>few|TRBV29-1|TRBJ2-5|13|-
TGCAGCGTTGGGAGACAGGACGAAGAGACCCAGTACTTC
CSVGRQDEETQYF
>-|TRBV7-9|TRBJ1-1|15|-
TGTGCCAGCAGCGATCCCGGGACACCGAACACTGAAGCTTTCTTT
CASSDPGTPNTEAFF
>few|TRBV6-6|TRBJ2-1|14|TRBD1
TGTGCTGTCGCCGGGACAGAATACTACAATGAGCAGTTCTTC
CAVAGTEYYNEQFF
>-|TRBV7-3|TRBJ2-3|11|-
TGTGCCAGCCAAAACGCAGATACGCAGTATTTT
CASQNADTQYF
>-|TRBV29-1|TRBJ2-3|15|TRBD2
TGCAGCGTTGATAGGGCGGGAGGGGCCACAGATACGCAGTATTTT
CSVDRAGGATDTQYF
>-|TRBV5-4|TRBJ1-2|16|-
TGTGCCAGCAGCCCAGGGAGGGGACCCTCTGGCTATGGCTACACCTTC
CASSPGRGPSGYGYTF
>few|TRBV20-1|TRBJ1-5|11|-
TGCAGTGCTTGGCTCCAAATGGCCCAGCATTTT
CSAWLQMAQHF
>-|TRBV6-1|TRBJ1-5|15|-
TGTGCCAGCAGTGAAGTATCAGGGAGCAATCAGCCCCAGCATTTT
CASSEVSGSNQPQHF
>-|TRBV6-1|TRBJ1-2|14|-
TGTGCCAGCAGTGAAGGGCCCGCCAACGATGGCTACACCTTC
CASSEGPANDGYTF
>-|TRBV18|TRBJ1-1|12|-
TGTGCCAGCTCGGCAGGGAACACTGAAGCTTTCTTT
CASSAGNTEAFF
>-|TRBV5-4|TRBJ1-1|14|-
TGTGCCAGCAGCTCGCTAGGGGTTGGACTAGTAGCTTTCTTT
CASSSLGVGLVAFF
>few|TRBV10-3|TRBJ2-4|14|-
TGTGCCATCACCCCAGGGGACTGGAAAAACATTCAGTACTTC
CAITPGDWKNIQYF
>few|TRBV7-9|TRBJ1-5|15|TRBD1
TGTGCCAGCAGCTTAGCAGGGGGCGGCAATCAGCCCCAGCATTTT
CASSLAGGGNQPQHF
>few|TRBV11-3|TRBJ2-1|16|-
TGTGCCAGCAGCTTGGGTGGGGCAGGCTCCTACAATGAGCAGTTCTTC
CASSLGGAGSYNEQFF
>many|TRBV25-1|TRBJ2-4|15|-
TGTGCCAGCAGTGACACCGGGGGTGCCAAAAACATTCAGTACTTC
CASSDTGGAKNIQYF
>few|TRBV29-1|TRBJ2-1|12|TRBD2
TGCAGCGTTGAGGCTAGCGGTAATGAGCAGTTCTTC
CSVEASGNEQFF
>many|TRBV27|TRBJ2-1|14|TRBD2
TGTGCCAGCCGACTTGGACTAGCGGGAACGGAGCAGTTCTTC
CASRLGLAGTEQFF
>-|TRBV28|TRBJ2-5|14|-
TGTGCCAGCAGTTTGTATATGGAAGCTAAGACCCAGTACTTC
CASSLYMEAKTQYF
>-|TRBV7-9|TRBJ1-1|15|-
TGTGCCAGCAGCTTAGCTATAGGGGGGAACACTGAAGCTTTCTTT
CASSLAIGGNTEAFF
>-|TRBV18|TRBJ2-2|15|-
TGTGCCAGCTCACCTTTACAGGGGAACACCGGGGAGCTGTTTTTT
CASSPLQGNTGELFF
>few|TRBV4-3|TRBJ2-5|14|-
TGCGCCAGCAGCCGTCCTACACGGGAAGAGACCCAGTACTTC
CASSRPTREETQYF
>-|TRBV6-1|TRBJ1-1|13|-
TGTGCCAGCAGTCCATCGATGAACACTGAAGCTTTCTTT
CASSPSMNTEAFF
>many|TRBV7-9|TRBJ2-4|13|-
TGTGCCAGCAGCCGATCGGAGGGGGACATTCAGTACTTC
CASSRSEGDIQYF
>few|TRBV7-2|TRBJ2-1|15|-
TGTGCCAGCAGCTTAGTTTCCACCCCACACAATGAGCAGTTCTTC
CASSLVSTPHNEQFF
>-|TRBV5-1|TRBJ2-3|14|-
TGCGCCAGCAGCTACGGACTGTATCCAGATACGCAGTATTTT
CASSYGLYPDTQYF
>-|TRBV7-2|TRBJ2-1|13|-
TGTGCCAGCAGCTTAACGCTGAACAATGAGCAGTTCTTC
CASSLTLNNEQFF
>few|TRBV5-4|TRBJ2-2|17|-
TGTGCCAGCAGCCCCGGGGGGTTGTCAGGGGCAGTCGGGGAGCTGTTTTTT
CASSPGGLSGAVGELFF
>many|TRBV4-1|TRBJ2-1|17|TRBD2
TGCGCCAGCAGCCAAGAGACCGGGACTAGCGCCTACAATGAGCAGTTCTTC
CASSQETGTSAYNEQFF
>-|TRBV10-2|TRBJ2-7|13|-
TGCGCCAGCACCCGGGACTCCCCCTACGAGCAGTACTTC
CASTRDSPYEQYF
>many|TRBV2|TRBJ2-7|13|-
TGTGCCAGCACTGGGGGCGGACCCTACGAGCAGTACTTC
CASTGGGPYEQYF
>-|TRBV27|TRBJ1-5|14|TRBD1
TGTGCCAGCAGTTTATCGGACAGGGTTCAGCCCCAGCATTTT
CASSLSDRVQPQHF
>few|TRBV7-2|TRBJ1-5|13|-
TGTGCCAGCAGCTTAAATAGCAATCAGCCCCAGCATTTT
CASSLNSNQPQHF
>-|TRBV20-1|TRBJ2-7|10|-
TGCAGTGCTACAGCTTACGAGCAGTACTTC
CSATAYEQYF
>few|TRBV29-1|TRBJ2-2|14|TRBD1
TGCAGCGGGTCTTCACCAGGGGGCTCCGGGGAGCTGTTTTTT
CSGSSPGGSGELFF
>many|TRBV14|TRBJ2-2|12|-
TGTGCCAGCAGATACGACATCGGGGAGCTGTTTTTT
CASRYDIGELFF
>-|TRBV27|TRBJ2-1|17|TRBD2
TGTGCCAGCAGTTTAATCCGAACGGGAGGCCCTTTGAATGAGCAGTTCTTC
CASSLIRTGGPLNEQFF
>-|TRBV7-2|TRBJ2-2|14|-
TGTGCCAGCAGCTTTGCATCGAACACCGGGGAGCTGTTTTTT
CASSFASNTGELFF
>-|TRBV7-2|TRBJ2-7|19|TRBD1
TGTGCCAGCAGCTTAGAAGGGACAGGGGGCCCCCTTAGCTCCTACGAGCAGTACTTC
CASSLEGTGGPLSSYEQYF
>-|TRBV5-1|TRBJ2-1|16|-
TGCGCCAGCAGCAGCGCCATCTCAGAGGGGTACAATGAGCAGTTCTTC
CASSSAISEGYNEQFF
>many|TRBV4-3|TRBJ2-7|12|-
TGCGCCAGCAGCCAAGATCTGAGAGAGCAGTACTTC
CASSQDLREQYF
>-|TRBV18|TRBJ2-5|17|-
TGTGCCAGCTCACCACCTCCGGGTCTCAAAGAGAGGGAGACCCAGTACTTC
CASSPPPGLKERETQYF
>-|TRBV27|TRBJ1-2|13|-
TGTGCCAGCAGTTTGTTAGGGGGTTGGGGCTACACCTTC
CASSLLGGWGYTF
>few|TRBV5-1|TRBJ1-1|13|-
TGCGCCAGCAGCTTGGATCGGGGGAATGAAGCTTTCTTT
CASSLDRGNEAFF
>-|TRBV7-3|TRBJ1-5|16|TRBD1
TGTGCCAGCAGCTTATTTCTGGGGACAGGGCACCAGCCCCAGCATTTT
CASSLFLGTGHQPQHF
>-|TRBV7-2|TRBJ2-5|15|TRBD1
TGTGCCAGCAGCTTTACCGGGACAGTCCAAGAGACCCAGTACTTC
CASSFTGTVQETQYF
>-|TRBV5-1|TRBJ1-2|14|-
TGCGCCAGCAGCCTGGAAGAGGCCAACTATGGCTACACCTTC
CASSLEEANYGYTF
>few|TRBV7-2|TRBJ2-3|15|TRBD2
TGTGCCAGCAGCTTAGCAGCGGGAGGATTAGATACGCAGTATTTT
CASSLAAGGLDTQYF
>few|TRBV6-5|TRBJ1-5|16|TRBD1
TGTGCCAGCAGTTACCGACAGGGAATCGGCAATCAGCCCCAGCATTTT
CASSYRQGIGNQPQHF
>few|TRBV18|TRBJ1-5|13|-
TGTGCCAGCTCACCAGGAGACGATCAGCCCCAGCATTTT
CASSPGDDQPQHF